A selection of T cell receptor beta chains follows, all from one sample in a study of T cells in Graves' hyperthyroidism and ophthalmopathy. MiXCR, applied by TCRdb to the multiplex PCR reads, yields one record per CDR3 protein. The table includes approximately 480,000 distinct CDR3 sequences, 20% detected once. Sequencing input: blood. The receptors originated from a man between 18 and 35 years old with Graves' hyperthyroidism. Each CDR3 is given with its conserved first and last residue. Each record gives: J gene, V gene, D gene, clone size, CDR3 DNA, CDR3 protein. The D gene is left open where the match is weak. The size field is filled for only some rows; it gives once, few, many or a size class.

J: TRBJ2-7; V: TRBV28; D: TRBD1; size: -; DNA: TGTGCCAGCAGTAAAGGACCGGGACAGGGGGACTCCTACGAGCAGTACTTC; CDR3: CASSKGPGQGDSYEQYF
J: TRBJ1-2; V: TRBV28; D: -; size: many; DNA: TGTGCCAGCACATACAGCCTCTACTATGGCTACACCTTC; CDR3: CASTYSLYYGYTF
J: TRBJ1-2; V: TRBV19; D: -; size: few; DNA: TGTGCCAGTACTCTTGGGGGACATCAGTCCGCTGGCTACACCTTC; CDR3: CASTLGGHQSAGYTF
J: TRBJ1-2; V: TRBV20-1; D: -; size: many; DNA: TGCAGTGCTAGATCGGGAGTCGGGGCGCAGGGCTACACCTTC; CDR3: CSARSGVGAQGYTF
J: TRBJ1-2; V: TRBV5-4; D: -; size: many; DNA: TGTGCCAGCAGCTTCCCGCCAGCGGTGGGAGGCTACACCTTC; CDR3: CASSFPPAVGGYTF
J: TRBJ2-4; V: TRBV12-3/TRBV12-4; D: TRBD2; size: many; DNA: TGTGCCAGCAGTTTGGCTAGCGGGGGCCCGAACATTCAGTACTTC; CDR3: CASSLASGGPNIQYF
J: TRBJ1-2; V: TRBV20-1; D: TRBD1; size: many; DNA: TGCAGTGCTAGTATGAGACAGGGCACCTATGGCTACACCTTC; CDR3: CSASMRQGTYGYTF
J: TRBJ2-7; V: TRBV10-1; D: -; size: many; DNA: TGCGCCAGCAGTGAGTCCGACGAAGGAATCGCGTACGAGCAGTACTTC; CDR3: CASSESDEGIAYEQYF
J: TRBJ2-5; V: TRBV12-3/TRBV12-4; D: -; size: -; DNA: TGTGCCAGCAGTTCAATGTACCAAGAGACCCAGTACTTC; CDR3: CASSSMYQETQYF
J: TRBJ1-1; V: TRBV7-9; D: -; size: many; DNA: TGTGCCAGCAGCTTAGACCCCCAGAGGAACACTGAAGCTTTCTTT; CDR3: CASSLDPQRNTEAFF
J: TRBJ1-1; V: TRBV11-3; D: -; size: -; DNA: TGTGCCAGCAGCTTAATTGACCGGAGGGGCACTGAAGCTTTCTTT; CDR3: CASSLIDRRGTEAFF
J: TRBJ2-7; V: TRBV24-1; D: TRBD1; size: many; DNA: TGTGCCACCGGGACAGGGTACGAGCAGTACTTC; CDR3: CATGTGYEQYF
J: TRBJ1-6; V: TRBV12-3/TRBV12-4; D: -; size: -; DNA: TGTGCCAGCAGCCGAGGGCCCAGTTATAATTCACCCCTCCACTTT; CDR3: CASSRGPSYNSPLHF
J: TRBJ1-1; V: TRBV12-3/TRBV12-4; D: TRBD1; size: many; DNA: TGTGCCAGCAGTTGGACAGGGTCGAACACTGAAGCTTTCTTT; CDR3: CASSWTGSNTEAFF
J: TRBJ1-2; V: TRBV2; D: TRBD1; size: many; DNA: TGTGCCGTACGCTGGACAGGATATGGCTACACCTTC; CDR3: CAVRWTGYGYTF
J: TRBJ2-5; V: TRBV4-1; D: TRBD2; size: many; DNA: TGCGCCAGCAGCCGGCTAGCGGGGGCCCAAGAGACCCAGTACTTC; CDR3: CASSRLAGAQETQYF
J: TRBJ2-2; V: TRBV5-1; D: TRBD1; size: few; DNA: TGCGCCAGCAGCCTGGGGTACAGGGGGAACACCGGGGAGCTGTTTTTT; CDR3: CASSLGYRGNTGELFF
J: TRBJ2-7; V: TRBV6-2/TRBV6-3; D: TRBD2; size: many; DNA: TGTGCCAGCAGTTACTTCGGGGGGGAAGCATACGAGCAGTACTTC; CDR3: CASSYFGGEAYEQYF
J: TRBJ1-5; V: TRBV12-3/TRBV12-4; D: -; size: -; DNA: TGTGCCAGCACCTCGGACAATCAGCCCCAGCATTTT; CDR3: CASTSDNQPQHF
J: TRBJ2-5; V: TRBV5-1; D: -; size: few; DNA: TGCGCCAGCACCGGACGGGACCAAGAGACCCAGTACTTC; CDR3: CASTGRDQETQYF
J: TRBJ2-5; V: TRBV7-9; D: -; size: many; DNA: TGTGCCAGCAGCTTAGGGCAGGGAGCAGAGACCCAGTACTTC; CDR3: CASSLGQGAETQYF
J: TRBJ2-6; V: TRBV2; D: TRBD1; size: few; DNA: TGTGCCAGCATCGGACAGGGGGCATCTGGGGCCAACGTCCTGACTTTC; CDR3: CASIGQGASGANVLTF
J: TRBJ1-1; V: TRBV19; D: -; size: many; DNA: TGTGCCAGTAGTATGGGCCTGAACACTGAAGCTTTCTTT; CDR3: CASSMGLNTEAFF
J: TRBJ2-2; V: TRBV20-1; D: -; size: -; DNA: TGCAGTGCTAGAGCCGGGTCCATCAACACCGGGGAGCTGTTTTTT; CDR3: CSARAGSINTGELFF
J: TRBJ1-6; V: TRBV5-1; D: -; size: many; DNA: TGCGCCAGCAATGTGGATAATAATTCACCCCTCCACTTT; CDR3: CASNVDNNSPLHF
J: TRBJ1-2; V: TRBV27; D: -; size: -; DNA: TGTGCCAGCACCGCCGGGAGAGGACCCTATGGCTACACCTTC; CDR3: CASTAGRGPYGYTF
J: TRBJ2-5; V: TRBV11-1; D: TRBD2; size: -; DNA: TGTGCCAGCAGCCCAAGACTAGCGGGAGTGTCAGAGACCCAGTACTTC; CDR3: CASSPRLAGVSETQYF
J: TRBJ2-5; V: TRBV20-1; D: TRBD1; size: many; DNA: TGCAGTGCACCGGACAGGGGCAGCCAAGAGTGGACCCAGTACTTC; CDR3: CSAPDRGSQEWTQYF
J: TRBJ2-7; V: TRBV11-2; D: -; size: many; DNA: TGTGCCAGCAGCTTATGGAACGAGCAGTACTTC; CDR3: CASSLWNEQYF
J: TRBJ2-5; V: TRBV11-2; D: TRBD1; size: many; DNA: TGTGCCAGCAGCCCCATGGACAGGGGAGAAGAGACCCAGTACTTC; CDR3: CASSPMDRGEETQYF
J: TRBJ1-1; V: TRBV5-1; D: -; size: -; DNA: TGCGCCAGCAGCTTATGGGGCGCGGGGGCTGAAGCTTTCTTT; CDR3: CASSLWGAGAEAFF
J: TRBJ1-6; V: TRBV30; D: -; size: many; DNA: TGTGCCTGGAGTCTCCAGAGCTCCTATAATTCACCCCTCCACTTT; CDR3: CAWSLQSSYNSPLHF
J: TRBJ2-7; V: TRBV7-2; D: TRBD2; size: few; DNA: TGTGCCAGCAGCCCGACTAGCGGGAAAAAGCAGTACTTC; CDR3: CASSPTSGKKQYF
J: TRBJ1-1; V: TRBV10-3; D: -; size: -; DNA: TGTGCCATCCAGAACAGCATGGGTGGCACTGAAGCTTTCTTT; CDR3: CAIQNSMGGTEAFF
J: TRBJ1-2; V: TRBV6-1; D: -; size: few; DNA: TGTGCCAGCAGCCGGGAGGATGGCTACACCTTC; CDR3: CASSREDGYTF
J: TRBJ1-1; V: TRBV7-7; D: TRBD1; size: many; DNA: TGTGCCAGCAGCTTCGGACAGGAAGCTTTAAACACTGAAGCTTTCTTT; CDR3: CASSFGQEALNTEAFF
J: TRBJ1-2; V: TRBV2; D: TRBD1; size: many; DNA: TGTGCCAGCAGACGCTATACAGGGGACGGCTACACCTTC; CDR3: CASRRYTGDGYTF
J: TRBJ2-2; V: TRBV27; D: TRBD2; size: -; DNA: TGTGCCAGCAGTTTTCGTCTCCGCGCGGGAGGGTACACCGGGGAGCTGTTTTTT; CDR3: CASSFRLRAGGYTGELFF
J: TRBJ1-1; V: TRBV5-1; D: -; size: -; DNA: TGCGCCAGCAGCCCGGACGGCTTGTGGGACACTGAAGCTTTCTTT; CDR3: CASSPDGLWDTEAFF
J: TRBJ1-2; V: TRBV5-1; D: TRBD1; size: many; DNA: TGCGCCAGCAGCCCGGGACAGGGAGACAGCTACACCTTC; CDR3: CASSPGQGDSYTF
J: TRBJ2-7; V: TRBV7-8; D: TRBD2; size: many; DNA: TGTGCCAGCAGCTTAGCGGGGCGGGGGGACTACGAGCAGTACTTC; CDR3: CASSLAGRGDYEQYF
J: TRBJ2-7; V: TRBV12-3/TRBV12-4; D: -; size: many; DNA: TGTGCCAGCAGTTTTTCGGCGGTCACCACTCCCTACGAGCAGTACTTC; CDR3: CASSFSAVTTPYEQYF
J: TRBJ2-6; V: TRBV28; D: TRBD2; size: many; DNA: TGTGCCAGCTGGGGGGGGAGCTCTGGGGCCAACGTCCTGACTTTC; CDR3: CASWGGSSGANVLTF
J: TRBJ2-2; V: TRBV28; D: -; size: many; DNA: TGTGCCAGCAGTTCCCCTTCCTTGGGCCGGGACACCGGGGAGCTGTTTTTT; CDR3: CASSSPSLGRDTGELFF
J: TRBJ1-2; V: TRBV12-3/TRBV12-4; D: -; size: -; DNA: TGTGCCAGCAAGCGGGACAACTTCCTCGTCTGGGACTATGGCTACACCTTC; CDR3: CASKRDNFLVWDYGYTF
J: TRBJ2-7; V: TRBV30; D: -; size: many; DNA: TGTGCCTGGAGTGTAGGGCAGCCGGGCGAGCAGTACTTC; CDR3: CAWSVGQPGEQYF
J: TRBJ2-5; V: TRBV25-1; D: -; size: many; DNA: TGTGCCAGCAGCGACGGGACGTCTGGGGAGACCCAGTACTTC; CDR3: CASSDGTSGETQYF
J: TRBJ2-7; V: TRBV12-3/TRBV12-4; D: -; size: many; DNA: TGTGCCAGCAGTTCCCCTGTCGCGGGCGAGCAGTACTTC; CDR3: CASSSPVAGEQYF
J: TRBJ2-2; V: TRBV4-1; D: -; size: many; DNA: TGCGCCAGCAGCCGAGGACAGAGTGACGAGGAGCTGTTTTTT; CDR3: CASSRGQSDEELFF
J: TRBJ2-5; V: TRBV12-3/TRBV12-4; D: TRBD1; size: many; DNA: TGTGCCAGCAGATCGGGGACAGCACAAGAGACCCAGTACTTC; CDR3: CASRSGTAQETQYF
J: TRBJ2-7; V: TRBV12-3/TRBV12-4; D: TRBD2; size: many; DNA: TGTGCCAGCAGTTTTAACCCAGCGGGGTTGTACGAGCAGTACTTC; CDR3: CASSFNPAGLYEQYF
J: TRBJ2-2; V: TRBV7-8; D: TRBD2; size: -; DNA: TGTGCCAGCAGCTTGAGGACTAGCGGGGGAAACACCGGGGAGCTGTTTTTT; CDR3: CASSLRTSGGNTGELFF
J: TRBJ1-2; V: TRBV29-1; D: -; size: many; DNA: TGCAGCGTTGAAGATGAGGTTAGCTACACCTTC; CDR3: CSVEDEVSYTF
J: TRBJ1-5; V: TRBV27; D: -; size: many; DNA: TGTGCCAGCAGTCCCCACGGACAGCTTAATCAGCCCCAGCATTTT; CDR3: CASSPHGQLNQPQHF
J: TRBJ2-7; V: TRBV6-5; D: -; size: many; DNA: TGTGCCACCCGGGACGGGACGGTATACGAGCAGTACTTC; CDR3: CATRDGTVYEQYF